This passage covers 7 T cell receptor beta chains from one sample sequenced in a study of cytomegalovirus exposure and HLA in healthy donors. 60 Vbeta and 13 Jbeta primers were used in PCR. Clones were read by immunoSEQ multiplex PCR, and TCRdb kept only the in-frame ones, dropping some. Of some 120,000 clones in the sample, 76% were seen once. The sample comprised PBMCs. The receptors originated from a man aged 45 to 65 in good health and CMV-seronegative.

As concerns this clone: The CDR3 does not close with the conserved phenylalanine or tryptophan, likely indicating a read error. The chain combines TRBV6-5 with TRBJ2-7, with 9 nucleotides matching TRBD1. This CDR3 comprises 15 residues. V lost 2 bases and J lost 6; bases outside the gene matches: 8. CDR1 and CDR2 from the germline V gene are MNHEY and SVGAGI. The CDR3 protein is CASSYPGQGRREQYL. The CDR3 nucleotides read TGTGCCAGCAGTTACCCGGGACAGGGTAGACGCGAGCAGTACCTC.

This clone was seen a handful of times. This rearrangement joins TRBV19 to TRBJ1-4; D is undetermined. The CDR3 is 13 residues long. Trimming removed 6 bases at V and 5 bases at J, with 10 bases between. CDR1 LNHDA and CDR2 SQIVND come from the germline V gene (reference sequence). CDR3 loop: CASRRPPNEKLFF. The CDR3 DNA sequence: TGTGCCAGTAGGCGGCCGCCAAATGAAAAACTGTTTTTT.

The V call is TRBV7-9, the J call TRBJ1-5, with no clear D. V was shortened by 5 bases and J by 3 bases, with 11 bases between the two germline ends. Germline CDR1 and CDR2: SEHNR and FQNEAQ (reference sequence). The CDR3 runs 14 residues. The CDR3 DNA follows: TGTGCCAGCAGCCCGGACGGGGTCAATCAGCCCCAGCATTTT. Protein sequence: CASSPDGVNQPQHF.

This clone appeared a few times. The rearrangement joins TRBV5-5 to TRBJ2-7; 8 bases agree with TRBD1. Germline values: CDR1 SGHKS, CDR2 YYEKEE (reference sequence). This CDR3 is built from 18 residues. V shed 3 bases, J shed 0 bases, and the junction held 14 bases outside the gene matches. CDR3 region: CASSSTSWDRPSSYEQYV. CDR3 coding DNA: TGTGCCAGCAGCTCTACCTCGTGGGACAGGCCAAGCTCCTACGAGCAGTACGTC.

The chain has TRBV7-9 and TRBJ2-7, with TRBD1 matching over 7 bases. The germline gives CDR1 SEHNR, CDR2 FQNEAQ (reference sequence). V lost 7 bases and J lost 3; bases outside the gene matches: 9. This CDR3 has 14 amino acids. The chain's CDR3 is CASTDIRQGYEQYV. CDR3 nucleotide sequence: TGTGCCAGCACCGACATAAGACAGGGCTACGAGCAGTACGTC.

This clone was detected only a few times. V gene TRBV29-1 combines with J gene TRBJ2-3; 10 bases are shared with TRBD1. CDR1 is SQVTM, CDR2 ANQGSEA, per germline. The CDR3 extends over 14 amino acids. The V segment lost 8 bases and the J segment 0 bases; nucleotides outside the gene matches: 5. The CDR3 protein is CSLRQGASTDTQYF. CDR3 coding DNA: TGCAGCCTGAGACAGGGGGCCAGCACAGATACGCAGTATTTT.

The chain is built from TRBV25-1 and TRBJ1-2; D is possibly TRBD1 (5 bases). This CDR3 comprises 14 residues. Trimming removed 4 bases from V and 3 bases from J, with 12 bases in between. The germline gives CDR1 MGHDK, CDR2 SYGVNS. CDR3 nucleotides: TGTGCCAGCAGTGGAGCAGGGCTTGACTATGGCTACACCTTC. It encodes CASSGAGLDYGYTF.